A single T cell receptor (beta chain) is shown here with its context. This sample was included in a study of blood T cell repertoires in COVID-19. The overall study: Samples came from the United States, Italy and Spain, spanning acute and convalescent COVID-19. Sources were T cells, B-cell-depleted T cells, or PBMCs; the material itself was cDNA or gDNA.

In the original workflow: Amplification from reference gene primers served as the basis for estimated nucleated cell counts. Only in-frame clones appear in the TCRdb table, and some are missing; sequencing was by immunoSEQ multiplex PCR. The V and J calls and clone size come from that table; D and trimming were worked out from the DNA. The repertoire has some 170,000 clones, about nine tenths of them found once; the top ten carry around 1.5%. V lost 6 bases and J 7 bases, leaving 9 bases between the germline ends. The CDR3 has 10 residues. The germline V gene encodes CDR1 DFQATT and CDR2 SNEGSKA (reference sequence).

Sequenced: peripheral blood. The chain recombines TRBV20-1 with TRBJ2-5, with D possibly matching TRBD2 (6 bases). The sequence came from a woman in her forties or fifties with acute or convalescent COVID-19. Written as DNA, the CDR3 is TGCAGTGCGGTAGCGGCGACCCAGTACTTC. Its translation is CSAVAATQYF.